The next 22 T cell receptor beta chains were all read from a single sample in a study of T-cell reconstitution after alpha-beta-depleted transplantation in children. Preparation of the TCRbeta library involved a method that used unique molecular identifiers. TCRdb re-called the PCR reads through MiXCR, storing one row per CDR3 protein. Seen here are around 370,000 distinct CDR3 sequences, 10% observed once, and the top ten hold roughly 2.5%. The source material was PBMCs from the stem cell graft donor, sampled from the stem cell graft. The receptors derive from a human donor who donated a stem cell graft to a child with acute lymphoblastic leukemia.

This clonotype was counted only a few times. The chain couples TRBV18 to TRBJ2-4, with D perhaps matching TRBD2 (6 bases). Germline CDR1 reads KGHSH; CDR2 reads LQKENI. This CDR3 is 13 amino acids long. Deletions cut 3 bases from V and 6 bases from J, with 9 bases between. The CDR3 DNA sequence: TGTGCCAGCTCACCCCGGGGAGGAAACATTCAGTACTTC. It codes for CASSPRGGNIQYF.

This clonotype was found a few times. The V gene is TRBV7-9, the J gene TRBJ2-5; TRBD2 matches at 9 bases. CDR3 length: 14 residues. Germline V gene sequence: CDR1 SEHNR, CDR2 FQNEAQ (reference sequence). V was clipped by 8 bases and J by 5 bases; unmatched bases: 9. CDR3 in amino acids: CASAKASGRETQYF. The CDR3 DNA follows: TGTGCCAGCGCTAAAGCGAGCGGGAGGGAGACCCAGTACTTC.

This clonotype was observed a few times. The chain carries TRBV24-1 and TRBJ1-2; the D gene is possibly TRBD1 (5 bases). Trimming took 2 bases from V and 8 from J, leaving 11 bases between them. Germline assignment: CDR1 KGHDR and CDR2 SFDVKD. This CDR3 contains 13 residues. The CDR3 sequence: CATSDSTGTGYTF. CDR3 bases: TGTGCCACCAGTGATTCGACCGGGACGGGCTACACCTTC.

The rearrangement links TRBV24-1 to TRBJ2-5, with 9 bases aligning to TRBD1. The CDR3 extends over 16 amino acids. Germline CDR1 KGHDR, CDR2 SFDVKD. Trimming cost V 7 bases and J 4 bases; bases outside gene matches: 12. The CDR3: CATSFPGTGNGETQYF. In nucleotides, the CDR3 is TGTGCCACCAGCTTCCCCGGGACAGGGAACGGAGAGACCCAGTACTTC.

This clonotype was found a few times. The CDR3 nucleotides are TGTGCCAGCAGCGCACTAGCGGGGAGTTATGATACGCAGTATTTT. Translated: CASSALAGSYDTQYF. The gene calls are TRBV7-9 and TRBJ2-3; 10 bases are shared with TRBD2. The germline V gene has CDR1 SEHNR and CDR2 FQNEAQ (reference sequence). V lost 5 bases, J lost 6 bases, and 8 bases stayed unmatched. This CDR3 has 15 amino acids.

This chain connects TRBV20-1 to TRBJ1-5; D is uncertain. The V and J ends lost 0 bases and 0 bases respectively, with 18 bases between them. The length of the CDR3 is 18 residues. Germline V gene lookup returns CDR1 DFQATT and CDR2 SNEGSKA (reference sequence). The CDR3 nucleotides read TGCAGTGCTAGAGATAGACTCCTTCGGGCGTCTAGCAATCAGCCCCAGCATTTT. Amino acid sequence: CSARDRLLRASSNQPQHF.

V and J are TRBV7-2 and TRBJ2-7, with D unclear. Trimming cost V 2 bases and J 3 bases, with 11 bases left between them. Germline CDR1 reads SGHTA; CDR2 reads FQGNSA. There are 14 residues in the CDR3. DNA for the CDR3: TGTGCCAGCAGCTTAAATCCGGGTGGCTACGAGCAGTACTTC. Translation: CASSLNPGGYEQYF.

This clonotype has more than one count but fewer than ten. J is TRBJ2-7 and V is TRBV20-1; TRBD2 aligns across 9 bases. J lost 6 bases, V lost 5 bases, and 5 bases had no gene match. This CDR3 is built from 12 residues. Germline CDR1 is DFQATT and CDR2 is SNEGSKA (reference sequence). The CDR3 protein is CSAARLAVEQYF. DNA of the CDR3: TGCAGTGCTGCAAGACTAGCGGTCGAGCAGTACTTC.

The genes are TRBV6-2 or TRBV6-3 and TRBJ2-1; unclear D gene. CDR1 MNHEY and CDR2 SVGEGT come from the germline V gene. This CDR3 has 13 residues. The germline V and J ends were trimmed by 6 bases and 6 bases, with 12 bases remaining between them. The CDR3 loop is CASRPLGTNEQFF. In DNA, the CDR3 is TGTGCCAGCAGACCCCTAGGTACCAATGAGCAGTTCTTC.

This clonotype was counted between two and nine times. The chain combines TRBV7-9 with TRBJ2-3; TRBD1 aligns across 9 bases. V lost 4 bases to trimming and J lost 4 bases; unmatched junction nucleotides: 6. The germline V gene encodes CDR1 SEHNR and CDR2 FQNEAQ (reference sequence). The CDR3 is made up of 15 amino acids. The DNA of the CDR3 is TGTGCCAGCAGCTCGGGACAGGGAGCGCCAGATACGCAGTATTTT. Its protein is CASSSGQGAPDTQYF.

The table lists this clonotype with many counts. The V and J genes are TRBV7-9 and TRBJ2-1, with 10 bases that match TRBD1. This CDR3 is 16 amino acids long. V was clipped by 5 bases and J by 3 bases; unmatched bases: 7. Germline CDR1 reads SEHNR; CDR2 reads FQNEAQ (reference sequence). The CDR3 region is CASSPGDRGFYNEQFF. CDR3 bases: TGTGCCAGCAGCCCCGGGGACAGGGGATTCTACAATGAGCAGTTCTTC.

The chain combines TRBV6-1 with TRBJ2-5, with 9 bases identical to TRBD2. The CDR3 runs to 15 residues. Germline values: CDR1 MNHNS, CDR2 SASEGT. Trimming cost V 5 bases and J 5 bases; bases outside gene matches: 9. In DNA, the CDR3 is TGTGCCAGCAGTACGACAGCGGGAGGTGGTGAGACCCAGTACTTC. Protein product: CASSTTAGGGETQYF.

The CDR3 spells CASSLLTEMNTEAFF. DNA of the CDR3: TGTGCCAGCAGCCTCCTGACAGAGATGAACACTGAAGCTTTCTTT. The J gene is TRBJ1-1, the V gene TRBV7-6, with a weak D call TRBD1 (5 bases). The length of the CDR3 is 15 residues. With 5 bases removed from V and 0 bases from J, the gap between germline ends came to 13 bases. CDR1 is SGHVS, CDR2 FNYEAQ, per germline.

V is TRBV24-1 and J is TRBJ2-3, with 9 bases lining up with TRBD2. J lost 6 bases, V lost 4 bases, and 4 bases had no gene match. The CDR3 loop spans 14 amino acids. Germline V CDR1 and CDR2: KGHDR, SFDVKD. The CDR3 coding sequence is TGTGCCACCAGTGAGGCCAGCGGGAGGGATACGCAGTATTTT. Protein: CATSEASGRDTQYF.

CDR3 in DNA: TGCGCCAGCAGCGAACAAGAGACCCAGTACTTC. As protein: CASSEQETQYF. This sequence joins TRBV5-1 and TRBJ2-5; no reliable D call. V was trimmed by 4 bases and J by 2 bases, leaving 3 bases between them. The CDR3 runs 11 residues. Germline V gene sequence: CDR1 SGHRS, CDR2 YFSETQ. Looking up the rest from reference TRBV5-1 and TRBJ2-5 gives the full variable domain: KAGVTQTPRYLIKTRGQQVTLSCSPISGHRSVSWYQQTPGQGLQFLFEYFSETQRNKGNFPGRFSGRQFSNSRSEMNVSTLELGDSALYLCASSEQETQYFGPGTRLLVL.

This clonotype was counted a few times. This sequence joins TRBV5-6 and TRBJ2-7, with TRBD2 matching 9 bases. V was pared by 4 bases and J by 1 base, with 12 bases of the junction left unmatched. The length of the CDR3 is 17 residues. Per the germline V gene, CDR1 is SGHDT and CDR2 is YYEEEE. The DNA for the CDR3 is TGTGCCAGCAGCCCAATGAGACTAGCGGAAACTTCCTACGAGCAGTACTTC. Protein sequence: CASSPMRLAETSYEQYF.

This sequence joins TRBV5-5 and TRBJ1-4, with D tentatively TRBD1 (6 bases). Trimming shortened V by 4 bases and J by 6 bases, and 13 bases separated the two germline ends. Per germline, CDR1 SGHKS and CDR2 YYEKEE (reference sequence). The CDR3 extends over 14 amino acids. The CDR3 here is CASSQNRVDEKLFF. In DNA form, the CDR3 reads TGTGCCAGCAGCCAAAACAGGGTTGATGAAAAACTGTTTTTT.

V gene TRBV21-1 combines with J gene TRBJ2-3; the table's D call of TRBD2 was not tested on the DNA. TRBV21-1 is listed as a pseudogene. This CDR3 is built from 15 residues. The CDR3 DNA follows: TGTGCCAGCAGCATGGGACTAGCGGACACAGATACGCAGTATTTT. Translated, it gives CASSMGLADTDTQYF.

This clonotype was observed at least ten times. This sequence joins TRBV3-1 and TRBJ2-2; a weak D match, TRBD2 (5 bases). V was shortened by 4 bases and J by 0 bases, with 15 bases between the two germline ends. Germline CDR1 LGHDT, CDR2 YNNKEL (reference sequence). The CDR3 length is 17 residues. The CDR3 DNA follows: TGTGCCAGCAGCCGACTAACGGGTAGAGCGAACACCGGGGAGCTGTTTTTT. This translates into CASSRLTGRANTGELFF.

The V gene is TRBV5-1, the J gene TRBJ1-4; D uncertain. Trimming shortened V by 4 bases and J by 3 bases, and 4 bases separated the two germline ends. This CDR3 has 12 residues. Germline V gene lookup returns CDR1 SGHRS and CDR2 YFSETQ. The CDR3 coding sequence is TGCGCCAGCAGCCCTTCTAATGAAAAACTGTTTTTT. This translates into CASSPSNEKLFF.

In its sample, this clonotype was seen many times. The genes are TRBV15 and TRBJ2-5, with D perhaps matching TRBD1 (6 bases). Trimming pared 0 bases from V and 4 bases from J, leaving 12 bases between. The length of the CDR3 is 15 residues. CDR1 LNHNV and CDR2 YYDKDF come from the germline V gene (reference sequence). The CDR3 reads CATSRDRGLPETQYF. Written as DNA, the CDR3 is TGTGCCACCAGCAGAGACAGGGGCCTTCCAGAGACCCAGTACTTC. Drawing the rest from reference TRBV15 and TRBJ2-5, the complete variable domain is DAMVIQNPRYQVTQFGKPVTLSCSQTLNHNVMYWYQQKSSQAPKLLFHYYDKDFNNEADTPDNFQSRRPNTSFCFLDIRSPGLGDTAMYLCATSRDRGLPETQYFGPGTRLLVL.

The chain joins TRBV5-5 to TRBJ1-5, with 7 nucleotides matching TRBD1. CDR1 SGHKS and CDR2 YYEKEE come from the germline V gene (reference sequence). The CDR3 spans 15 residues. Germline trimming cut 1 base from V and 2 bases from J; bases unmatched to any gene: 3. This CDR3 reads CASSLTGEGNQPQHF. For the CDR3, the DNA is TGTGCCAGCAGCTTGACAGGGGAGGGCAATCAGCCCCAGCATTTT. The full variable domain, with the rest looked up from reference TRBV5-5 and TRBJ1-5, is DAGVTQSPTHLIKTRGQQVTLRCSPISGHKSVSWYQQVLGQGPQFIFQYYEKEERGRGNFPDRFSARQFPNYSSELNVNALLLGDSALYLCASSLTGEGNQPQHFGDGTRLSIL.